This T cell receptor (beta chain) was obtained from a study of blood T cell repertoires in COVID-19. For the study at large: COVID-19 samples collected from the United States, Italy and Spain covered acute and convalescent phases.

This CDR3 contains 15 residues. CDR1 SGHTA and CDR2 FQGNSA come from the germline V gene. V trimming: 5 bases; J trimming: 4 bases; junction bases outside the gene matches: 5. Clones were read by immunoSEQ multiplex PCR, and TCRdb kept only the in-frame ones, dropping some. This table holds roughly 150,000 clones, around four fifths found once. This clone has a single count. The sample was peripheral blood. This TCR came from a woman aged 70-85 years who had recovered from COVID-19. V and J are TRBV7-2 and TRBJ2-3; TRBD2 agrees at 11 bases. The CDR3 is CASSELAGGADTQYF. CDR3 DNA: TGTGCCAGCAGCGAGTTAGCGGGAGGGGCAGATACGCAGTATTTT.